This T cell receptor (beta chain) was sequenced during a study of T cell responses to AZD1222 COVID-19 vaccine. Points from the study as a whole: The study sampled repertoires only after the peak T cell response. Two AZD1222 doses significantly raised spike-specific TCR breadth and depth over controls. Only a handful of AZD1222 recipients were seropositive at baseline. Reports indicate that nearly half of spike-specific TCRs are directed at unmutated variant regions.

Only in-frame clones appear in the TCRdb table, and some are missing; sequencing was by immunoSEQ multiplex PCR. The table has tens of thousands of clones, roughly 90% seen once. Germline assignment: CDR1 MDHEN and CDR2 SYDVKM. V was shortened by 8 bases and J by 4 bases, with 17 bases between the two germline ends. This CDR3 comprises 14 residues. Worth noting for this clone: No antigen is known for it.

The sequencing here drew on peripheral blood, taken on day 0 of MenACWY control vaccination. The chain has TRBV28 and TRBJ2-5; D is ambiguous. This TCR was recovered from an adult in good health. The chain's CDR3 is CASRIPSLGETQYF. For the CDR3, the DNA is TGTGCCAGCCGCATTCCGAGCTTGGGAGAGACCCAGTACTTC. The variable domain in full, completed from reference TRBV28 and TRBJ2-5, reads DVKVTQSSRYLVKRTGEKVFLECVQDMDHENMFWYRQDPGLGLRLIYFSYDVKMKEKGDIPEGYSVSREKKERFSLILESASTNQTSMYLCASRIPSLGETQYFGPGTRLLVL.